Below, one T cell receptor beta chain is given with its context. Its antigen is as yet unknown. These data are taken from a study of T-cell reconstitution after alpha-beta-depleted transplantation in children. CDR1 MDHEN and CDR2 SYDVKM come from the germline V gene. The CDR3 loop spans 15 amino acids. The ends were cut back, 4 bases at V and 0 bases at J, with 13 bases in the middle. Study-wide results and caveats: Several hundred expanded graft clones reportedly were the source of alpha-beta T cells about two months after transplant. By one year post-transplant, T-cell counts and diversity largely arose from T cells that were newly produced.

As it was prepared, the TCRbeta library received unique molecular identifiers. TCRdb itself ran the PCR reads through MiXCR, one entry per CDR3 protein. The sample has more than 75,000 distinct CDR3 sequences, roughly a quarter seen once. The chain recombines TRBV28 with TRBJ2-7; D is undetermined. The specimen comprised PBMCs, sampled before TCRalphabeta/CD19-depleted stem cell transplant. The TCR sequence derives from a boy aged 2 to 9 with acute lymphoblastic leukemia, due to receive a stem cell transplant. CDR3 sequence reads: CASSSGYAPSYEQYF. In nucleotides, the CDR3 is TGTGCCAGCAGTTCAGGATACGCGCCCTCCTACGAGCAGTACTTC.